This TCR beta chain was profiled in a study of brain T cells in children with intractable seizures (dated by TCRdb to 2020 to 2022). In the study overall: As a first screen for immune gene transcripts, resected brain tissue from just under 55 pediatric epilepsy surgery cases was run on a NanoString immunology panel. Of the roughly twelve selected surgery cases, pre-surgery blood was also sequenced for eight, so four had brain tissue only. The investigation overall reported the following: Sequencing depth differed between pre- and post-surgery blood, so clones missing from the pre-surgery sample may reflect undersampling. The patients' HCMV serostatus was not known, and viral specificity was inferred solely from CDR3 sequence similarity.

TCR beta chain sequences were generated from genomic DNA using the immunoSEQ assay. Under the source paper's analysis protocol: CDR3 sequences not starting with the conserved framework cysteine at position 104 were manually removed. Clonality was calculated as one minus the normalized Shannon's Diversity Index, with values ranging from 0 (maximal diversity) to 1 (oligoclonal). Chi-squared comparison-of-proportions tests assessed whether the same CDR3 differed in frequency between samples, such as brain versus blood. Public clonotypes were found through immuneACCESS searches, while the VDJdb browser was used to judge similarity to known antiviral clonotypes. In its TCRdb copy, this immuneACCESS table keeps in-frame sequences only and misses some clones. Where compared with another copy, unresolved V genes explain less than half of these, and the others have no known cause. That table supplies the V and J calls and clone size; D and trimming were determined from the DNA. This sample has a few hundred thousand clones in its table, and approximately 93% of those were observed once. The ten largest make up 5% to 7% of the sample.

In the germline V gene, CDR1 corresponds to MGHRA and CDR2 to YSYEKL. V lost 2 bases and J lost 8 bases, and the count of bases not matched to a germline gene is 6. Including cysteine and phenylalanine, the CDR3 has 14 amino acids. Only the CDR3 portion is preserved as DNA: 42 bases, with reading frame beginning at the first base. Sample time point, as interpreted from the label and publication: blood from clinic visit 5 months post-surgery; TSC patient then seizure free. The surgery cases showing the highest brain T cell transcript signatures were chosen for TCR beta chain sequencing of brain tissue and, when available, of blood. Patients had been treated with at least one anti-epileptic drug before surgery. TCR-sequenced patients were children with drug-resistant epilepsy due to tuberous sclerosis complex, focal cortical dysplasia, Rasmussen encephalitis or hemimegalencephaly. Bulk genomic DNA was extracted from unsorted brain tissue and whole blood with the Monarch genomic DNA purification kit.

Remarks on this clone: What antigen it recognizes has not been identified. Within one base of it there is no much larger clone, and no base qualities were kept.

This receptor was obtained from a boy under two years old with tuberous sclerosis and intractable seizures. The source material was peripheral blood, sampled approximately 5 months after surgery. The sequence joins TRBV4-1 to TRBJ2-4; the central 7 bases match TRBD2. The nucleotide sequence reads as follows: TGCGCCAGCAGCCAATATGGGAGGGCCGACATTCAGTACTTC. It is translated as CASSQYGRADIQYF.